The 20 T cell receptor beta chains given below trace back to one sample, sequenced in a study of blood T cell repertoires in COVID-19. Sequencing used immunoSEQ multiplex PCR; TCRdb keeps in-frame clones, though not all of them. The table has 250,000 to 350,000 clones, about nine tenths seen once. The sample comprised peripheral blood. Receptors originate from a woman aged 25 to 45 with COVID-19, enrolled during active disease.

V gene TRBV18 combines with J gene TRBJ1-2; tentative D call: TRBD1 (5 bases). This CDR3 is built from 15 residues. Germline V gene lookup returns CDR1 KGHSH and CDR2 LQKENI. V lost 3 bases to trimming and J lost 2 bases, with 13 bases between them. The CDR3 spells CASSPLGAENYGYTF. CDR3 bases: TGTGCCAGCTCACCCCTTGGGGCAGAGAACTATGGCTACACCTTC.

This clone has only one observation. The chain carries TRBV11-2 and TRBJ2-7; TRBD2 is a possible D gene (6 bases). The CDR3 is made up of 16 amino acids. CDR1 and CDR2 from the germline V gene are SGHAT and FQNNGV. V shed 4 bases and J shed 2 bases, with 18 bases lying between them. The DNA for the CDR3 is TGTGCCAGCAGCTCAATAGGTCCGGGACTCCCCTACGAGCAGTACTTC. Amino acid sequence: CASSSIGPGLPYEQYF. The variable domain in full, completed from reference TRBV11-2 and TRBJ2-7, reads EAGVAQSPRYKIIEKRQSVAFWCNPISGHATLYWYQQILGQGPKLLIQFQNNGVVDDSQLPKDRFSAERLKGVDSTLKIQPAKLEDSAVYLCASSSIGPGLPYEQYFGPGTRLTVT.

This clone was detected once. The rearrangement joins TRBV19 to TRBJ2-1, with 8 nucleotides matching TRBD2. V lost 1 base, J lost 0 bases, and 5 bases stayed unmatched. The CDR3 length is 17 residues. CDR1 is LNHDA and CDR2 is SQIVND in the germline V gene (reference sequence). CDR3 bases: TGTGCCAGTAGTATAGGGGGAAGCGGGAGCTCCTACAATGAGCAGTTCTTC. Protein: CASSIGGSGSSYNEQFF.

The CDR3 DNA follows: TGTGCCAGCAGCCCAGGGGATGCGCTTGGGGCCAAAAACATTCAGTACTTC. Amino acids: CASSPGDALGAKNIQYF. The chain combines TRBV9 with TRBJ2-4; possibly TRBD1 for D (6 bases). In germline, CDR1 is SGDLS, CDR2 YYNGEE. Trimming left V 4 bases short and J 1 base short, with 18 bases between. The length of the CDR3 is 17 residues. The full variable domain, in which reference TRBV9 and TRBJ2-4 provide the parts outside the CDR3, is DSGVTQTPKHLITATGQRVTLRCSPRSGDLSVYWYQQSLDQGLQFLIQYYNGEERAKGNILERFSAQQFPDLHSELNLSSLELGDSALYFCASSPGDALGAKNIQYFGAGTRLSVL.

The CDR3 region has the DNA TGTGCCAGCAGTGCGGGGAACCTCGCGATGGGTCAAGCTTTCTTT. This translates into CASSAGNLAMGQAFF. J is TRBJ1-1 and V is TRBV28; no definite D call. This CDR3 is built from 15 residues. Germline V gene data show CDR1 as MDHEN and CDR2 as SYDVKM. With 5 bases removed from V and 9 bases from J, the gap between germline ends came to 22 bases.

The chain is built from TRBV28 and TRBJ1-2; maybe TRBD1 (6 bases). This CDR3 region has 13 residues. CDR1 MDHEN and CDR2 SYDVKM come from the germline V gene. The V end lost 2 bases, the J end lost 6 bases, and 10 bases lay between the germline ends. The CDR3 nucleotides are TGTGCCAGCAGTTTACTGAGGGGGAATGGCTACACCTTC. Its protein product is CASSLLRGNGYTF.

The chain couples TRBV6-6 to TRBJ2-1; TRBD2 might be the D (5 bases). This CDR3 spans 16 amino acids. The germline V gene encodes CDR1 MNHNY and CDR2 SVGAGI (reference sequence). V dropped 4 bases and J dropped 3 bases, with 16 bases sitting between them. This CDR3 is CASSWETRSSYNEQFF. The CDR3 DNA follows: TGTGCCAGCAGTTGGGAGACTCGCTCTAGCTACAATGAGCAGTTCTTC.

The chain employs TRBV19 and TRBJ1-2, with D tentatively TRBD1 (6 bases). Germline CDR1 LNHDA, CDR2 SQIVND (reference sequence). The CDR3 runs to 13 residues. With 6 bases removed from V and 7 bases from J, the gap between germline ends came to 15 bases. CDR3 nucleotides: TGTGCCAGTAGACAGGGCGGACGTACTGGCTACACCTTC. Translated, it gives CASRQGGRTGYTF. The whole variable domain, remainder taken from reference TRBV19 and TRBJ1-2, is DGGITQSPKYLFRKEGQNVTLSCEQNLNHDAMYWYRQDPGQGLRLIYYSQIVNDFQKGDIAEGYSVSREKKESFPLTVTSAQKNPTAFYLCASRQGGRTGYTFGSGTRLTVV.

The chain is built from TRBV2 and TRBJ2-5; 7 bases are shared with TRBD1. This CDR3 has 14 residues. Germline CDR1 and CDR2: SNHLY and FYNNEI. J gave up 1 base and V 5 bases, and 4 bases lay outside the gene matches. The CDR3 is CASSQDRVQETQYF. DNA for the CDR3: TGTGCCAGCAGTCAAGACAGGGTCCAAGAGACCCAGTACTTC.

The chain employs TRBV2 and TRBJ2-7; no reliable D call. The V end was cut by 6 bases, the J end by 5 bases, with 8 bases between. The CDR3 extends over 11 amino acids. The germline V gene has CDR1 SNHLY and CDR2 FYNNEI. The CDR3 region has the DNA TGTGCCAGCAGCAACAGCCACGAGCAGTACTTC. This codes for CASSNSHEQYF. Based on the CDR3 plus reference TRBV2 and TRBJ2-7, the full variable domain is EPEVTQTPSHQVTQMGQEVILRCVPISNHLYFYWYRQILGQKVEFLVSFYNNEISEKSEIFDDQFSVERPDGSNFTLKIRSTKLEDSAMYFCASSNSHEQYFGPGTRLTVT.

This chain connects TRBV5-1 to TRBJ1-1; TRBD1 agrees at 9 bases. Per the germline V gene, CDR1 is SGHRS and CDR2 is YFSETQ. The CDR3 runs 14 residues. The V gene end was trimmed by 3 bases and the J gene end by 4 bases; junction bases not matched to a gene: 4. The CDR3 region is CASSWGTGSTEAFF. As DNA, the CDR3 is TGCGCCAGCAGCTGGGGGACAGGGAGCACTGAAGCTTTCTTT.

The CDR3 here is CASSSDPRGIQPQHF. The CDR3 nucleotides read TGTGCCAGCAGCTCGGACCCACGCGGGATTCAGCCCCAGCATTTT. The V gene is TRBV27, the J gene TRBJ1-5; D remains ambiguous. The CDR3 has 15 residues. Trimming took off 6 bases at V and 6 bases at J, with 18 bases between the two ends. Germline V gives CDR1 MNHEY, CDR2 SMNVEV (reference sequence).

The chain is built from TRBV6-5 and TRBJ2-3, with a weak D call TRBD1 (5 bases). CDR3 length: 14 amino acids. V was trimmed by 0 bases and J by 9 bases, leaving 13 bases between them. Germline V lookup: CDR1 MNHEY, CDR2 SVGAGI. The CDR3 protein is CASSYSRGHETQYF. In DNA, the CDR3 is TGTGCCAGCAGTTACTCGAGAGGACACGAAACGCAGTATTTT.

This sequence joins TRBV27 and TRBJ2-7; D not certain. The CDR3 sequence is 14 residues long. The germline gives CDR1 MNHEY, CDR2 SMNVEV (reference sequence). V lost 7 bases to trimming and J lost 2 bases, with 15 bases between them. The CDR3 DNA follows: TGTGCCAGCAACCCGGCAGGCATTCCCTACGAGCAGTACTTC. This encodes CASNPAGIPYEQYF.

The chain combines TRBV7-6 with TRBJ2-6; possible D gene TRBD2, 6 bases. In germline, CDR1 is SGHVS, CDR2 FNYEAQ. The CDR3 consists of 15 residues. The V and J ends lost 3 bases and 3 bases respectively, with 9 bases between them. The CDR3 DNA follows: TGTGCCAGCAGCTTGGGGGGAGGTGGGGCCAACGTCCTGACTTTC. Translated, it gives CASSLGGGGANVLTF.

V gene TRBV19 combines with J gene TRBJ1-5, with D maybe TRBD1 (5 bases). Germline CDR1 and CDR2: LNHDA and SQIVND (reference sequence). V lost 1 base and J 6 bases, leaving 7 bases between the germline ends. There are 13 residues in the CDR3. The CDR3 DNA sequence: TGTGCCAGTAGTATAGGGGACTCTCAGCCCCAGCATTTT. Residues: CASSIGDSQPQHF.

This chain uses TRBV7-9 with TRBJ2-5; a weak D match, TRBD2 (6 bases). Trimming took 5 bases from V and 4 from J, leaving 14 bases between them. Germline V gene sequence: CDR1 SEHNR, CDR2 FQNEAQ (reference sequence). The CDR3 is 14 residues long. CDR3 DNA: TGTGCCAGCAGCCCCCCGGGGGTTGGAGAGACCCAGTACTTC. Residues: CASSPPGVGETQYF.

The rearrangement joins TRBV11-2 to TRBJ1-1, with a possible D match to TRBD1 (6 bases). Trimming took 0 bases from V and 2 from J, leaving 13 bases between them. In germline, CDR1 is SGHAT, CDR2 FQNNGV. The CDR3 extends over 16 amino acids. This CDR3 is CASSLDRGGGNTEAFF. For the CDR3, the DNA is TGTGCCAGCAGCTTAGACAGGGGCGGAGGCAACACTGAAGCTTTCTTT.

This chain links TRBV5-1 with TRBJ1-1, with no clear D. Germline V gene data show CDR1 as SGHRS and CDR2 as YFSETQ. Trimming removed 4 bases from V and 1 base from J, with 11 bases in between. This CDR3 region has 14 residues. The CDR3 nucleotides are TGCGCCAGCAGCACCCTGAGCGGGAACACTGAAGCTTTCTTT. The encoded protein is CASSTLSGNTEAFF.

The chain has TRBV6-5 and TRBJ1-2, with TRBD1 matching 10 bases. The CDR3 spans 15 residues. V dropped 6 bases and J dropped 2; count of bases not matched to a gene: 6. The germline CDR1 and CDR2 sequences are MNHEY and SVGAGI. The CDR3 loop is CASSRPGQGNYGYTF. The CDR3 DNA follows: TGTGCCAGCAGCCGACCGGGACAGGGGAACTATGGCTACACCTTC.